By frequency in the sample, the clone carrying this T cell receptor (beta chain) is medium-sized. The ends lost 1 base at V and 3 bases at J; junction bases unmatched: 7. This CDR3 spans 16 amino acids. Germline lookup yields CDR1 LGHNA and CDR2 YSLEER. The entry originates in a study of T cells after yellow fever vaccination. TCR cDNA was made by 5'RACE template switching, adding a universal primer site and UMIs. TCRdb re-derived calls from the 5' RACE reads in MiXCR, one entry per CDR3 protein. The repertoire holds 9,500 to 15,000 distinct CDR3 sequences, with roughly 5.8% as singletons. Whole-study results and caveats: Most clones from primary vaccination were detected again post-booster (about 95% CD4, roughly 91% CD8). CD4 and CD8 compartments shared a small share of clonotypes, likely from convergent recombination.

Sequenced material: PBMCs, either bulk or a sorted T-cell subset (CD4+, CD8+, memory, or dextramer-sorted; not recorded which), taken on the day of the yellow fever booster vaccination. This chain uses TRBV4-3 with TRBJ2-7, with TRBD2 identical over 9 bases. This receptor was obtained from a man under 40 who received the YFV17D yellow fever vaccine. The CDR3 region is CASSQGPGLAVYEQYF. For the CDR3, the DNA is TGCGCCAGCAGCCAAGGGCCGGGACTAGCAGTCTACGAGCAGTACTTC.